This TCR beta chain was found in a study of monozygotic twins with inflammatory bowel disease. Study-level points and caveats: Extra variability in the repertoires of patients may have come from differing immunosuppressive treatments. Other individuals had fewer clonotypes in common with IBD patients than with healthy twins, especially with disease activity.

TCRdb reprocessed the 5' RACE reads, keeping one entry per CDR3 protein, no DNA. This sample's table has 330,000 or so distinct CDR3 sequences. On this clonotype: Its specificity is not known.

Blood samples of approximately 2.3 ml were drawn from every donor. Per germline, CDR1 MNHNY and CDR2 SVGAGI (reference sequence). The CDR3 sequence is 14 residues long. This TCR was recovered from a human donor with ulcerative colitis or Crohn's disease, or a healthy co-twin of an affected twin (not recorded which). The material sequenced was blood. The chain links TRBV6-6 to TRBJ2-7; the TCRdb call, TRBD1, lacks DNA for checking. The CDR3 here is CASSYRDSNYEQYF.